This TCR beta chain was captured in a study of blood T cell repertoires in COVID-19. V trimming: 4 bases; J trimming: 4 bases; junction bases outside the gene matches: 5. CDR3 length: 15 residues. Per germline, CDR1 SGDLS and CDR2 YYNGEE. Data came from immunoSEQ multiplex PCR; TCRdb stores just in-frame clones and leaves some out. The table has about 40,000 clones, approximately 88% seen once. The V gene is TRBV9, the J gene TRBJ1-3, with TRBD1 identical over 10 bases. The material sequenced was peripheral blood. The TCR comes from a human donor in a cohort sampled during active COVID-19. The CDR3 region has the DNA TGTGCCAGCAGCTTCCGGACAGGGGGAGGAAACACCATATATTTT. Its protein is CASSFRTGGGNTIYF.